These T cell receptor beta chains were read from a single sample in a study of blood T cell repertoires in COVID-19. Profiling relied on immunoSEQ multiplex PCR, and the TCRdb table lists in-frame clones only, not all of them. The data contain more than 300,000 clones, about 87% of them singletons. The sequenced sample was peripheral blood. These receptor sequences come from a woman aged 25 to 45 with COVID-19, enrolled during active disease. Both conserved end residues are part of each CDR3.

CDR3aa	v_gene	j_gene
CSAQTVYGYTF	TRBV20-1	TRBJ1-2
CASTGQAQETQYF	TRBV7-9	TRBJ2-5
CASSSDWVLQGAHTGELFF	TRBV27	TRBJ2-2
CAWSGTSVGNEQFF	TRBV30	TRBJ2-1
CASSLSGAGANTEAFF	TRBV11-3	TRBJ1-1
CASSETGGLGFDTQYF	TRBV6-1	TRBJ2-3
CAWKLRRQSLHTF	TRBV30	TRBJ1-2
CASSLDARLANTEAFF	TRBV5-5	TRBJ1-1
CASCRANAKNIQYF	TRBV6-5	TRBJ2-4
CASSLRLGQINEKLFF	TRBV7-8	TRBJ1-4
CASSPPGQTTEAFF	TRBV18	TRBJ1-1
CASSESLAGTGELFF	TRBV10-1	TRBJ2-2
CASSLANWDRNFTEAFF	TRBV11-2	TRBJ1-1
CASNPPGQETQYF	TRBV28	TRBJ2-5
CASSPRYESGRLETQYF	TRBV4-1	TRBJ2-5
CASSPDPARLAGGSFF	TRBV5-1	TRBJ2-1
CASSETSGTYNEQFF	TRBV2	TRBJ2-1
CASSGTNYGYTF	TRBV7-9	TRBJ1-2
CASSLAGEAEQYF	TRBV12-3/TRBV12-4	TRBJ2-7
CASSPSRLAGMHNEQFF	TRBV5-1	TRBJ2-1
CASSYYAPGSYEQYF	TRBV6-6	TRBJ2-7
CASSSGHPKYGYTF	TRBV7-9	TRBJ1-2
CASKDRVGQPQHF	TRBV19	TRBJ1-5
CAWGVTEAFF	TRBV30	TRBJ1-1
CASSFLGQTNEQYF	TRBV28	TRBJ2-7
CASFDRGQTQYF	TRBV28	TRBJ2-5
CASSVEGRGSQPQHF	TRBV9	TRBJ1-5
CASSIKSGTGEQFF	TRBV19	TRBJ2-1
CATSRGGFQYEQYF	TRBV15	TRBJ2-7
CASSQTSGRRNEQFF	TRBV4-3	TRBJ2-1
CASSLGQGSQETQYF	TRBV5-1	TRBJ2-5
CASSLTHEQYF	TRBV2	TRBJ2-7
CASSSRTSGRKETQYF	TRBV6-5	TRBJ2-5
CASAPQPGETQYF	TRBV5-1	TRBJ2-5
CASALGTGAYEQYF	TRBV19	TRBJ2-7
CASSFGTHYYSYEQYF	TRBV28	TRBJ2-7
CASSVDTGGTQYF	TRBV10-1	TRBJ2-5
CASSGVGPNYGYTF	TRBV25-1	TRBJ1-2
CASGLAYNEQFF	TRBV5-1	TRBJ2-1